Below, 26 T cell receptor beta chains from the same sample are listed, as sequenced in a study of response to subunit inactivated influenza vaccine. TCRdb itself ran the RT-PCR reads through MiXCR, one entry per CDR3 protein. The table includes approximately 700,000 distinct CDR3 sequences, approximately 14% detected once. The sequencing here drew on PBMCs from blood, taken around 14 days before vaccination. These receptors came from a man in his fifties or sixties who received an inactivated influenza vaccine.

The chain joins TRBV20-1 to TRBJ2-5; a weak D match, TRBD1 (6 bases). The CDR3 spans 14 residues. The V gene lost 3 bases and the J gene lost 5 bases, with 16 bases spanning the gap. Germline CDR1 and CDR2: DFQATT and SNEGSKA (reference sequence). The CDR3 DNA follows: TGCAGTGCTAGGTCGAGCAGGGGAGTGGAGACCCAGTACTTC. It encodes CSARSSRGVETQYF.

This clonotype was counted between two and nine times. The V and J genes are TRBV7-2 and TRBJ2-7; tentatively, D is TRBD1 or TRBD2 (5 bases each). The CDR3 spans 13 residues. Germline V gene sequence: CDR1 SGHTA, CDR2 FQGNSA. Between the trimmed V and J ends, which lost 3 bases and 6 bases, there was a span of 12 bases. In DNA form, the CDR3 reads TGTGCCAGCAGCTTGTGGGACCGGGGCGAGCAGTACTTC. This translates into CASSLWDRGEQYF.

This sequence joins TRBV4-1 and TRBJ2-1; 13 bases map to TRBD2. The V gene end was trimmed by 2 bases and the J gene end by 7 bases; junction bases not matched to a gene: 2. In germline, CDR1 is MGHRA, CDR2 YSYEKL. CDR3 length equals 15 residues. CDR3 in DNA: TGCGCCAGCAGCCAACCACTAGCGGGGGGGAATGAGCAGTTCTTC. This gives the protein CASSQPLAGGNEQFF.

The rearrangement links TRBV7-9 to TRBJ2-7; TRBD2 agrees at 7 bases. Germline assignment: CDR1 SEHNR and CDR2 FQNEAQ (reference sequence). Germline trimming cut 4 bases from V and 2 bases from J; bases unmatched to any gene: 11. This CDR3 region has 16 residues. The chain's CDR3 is CASSWGGRGNAYEQYF. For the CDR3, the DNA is TGTGCCAGCAGCTGGGGGGGACGTGGGAATGCCTACGAGCAGTACTTC.

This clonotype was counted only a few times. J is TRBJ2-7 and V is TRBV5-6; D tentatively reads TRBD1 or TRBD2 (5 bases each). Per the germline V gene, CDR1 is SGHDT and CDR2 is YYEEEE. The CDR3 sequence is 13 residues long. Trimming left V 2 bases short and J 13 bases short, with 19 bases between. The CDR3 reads CASSFRRDRDAYF. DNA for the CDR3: TGTGCCAGCAGCTTTCGCCGTGACCGGGACGCATACTTC.

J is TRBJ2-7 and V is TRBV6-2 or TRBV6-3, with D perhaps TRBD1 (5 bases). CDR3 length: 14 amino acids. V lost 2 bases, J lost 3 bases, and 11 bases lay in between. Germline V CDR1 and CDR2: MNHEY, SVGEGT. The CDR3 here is CASSYKQVYYEQYF. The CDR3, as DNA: TGTGCCAGCAGTTACAAACAGGTATACTACGAGCAGTACTTC.

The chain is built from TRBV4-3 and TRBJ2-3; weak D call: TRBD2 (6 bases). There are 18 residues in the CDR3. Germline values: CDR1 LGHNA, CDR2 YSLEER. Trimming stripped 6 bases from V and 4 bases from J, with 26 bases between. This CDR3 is CASSLTHNFRGGSDTQYF. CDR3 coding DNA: TGCGCCAGCAGTCTTACTCATAATTTTAGGGGAGGATCAGATACGCAGTATTTT.

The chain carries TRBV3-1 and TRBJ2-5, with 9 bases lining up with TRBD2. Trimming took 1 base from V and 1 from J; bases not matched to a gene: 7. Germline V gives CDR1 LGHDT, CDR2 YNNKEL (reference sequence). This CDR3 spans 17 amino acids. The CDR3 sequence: CASSQVAGVRGQETQYF. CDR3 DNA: TGTGCCAGCAGCCAAGTAGCGGGGGTCAGGGGCCAAGAGACCCAGTACTTC.

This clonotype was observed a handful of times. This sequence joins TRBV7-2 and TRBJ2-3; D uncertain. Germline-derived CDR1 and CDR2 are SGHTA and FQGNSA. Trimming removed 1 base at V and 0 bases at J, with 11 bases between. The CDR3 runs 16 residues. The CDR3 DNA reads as TGTGCCAGCAGCTTAGAAGTCCATGTGAGCACAGATACGCAGTATTTT. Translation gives CASSLEVHVSTDTQYF.

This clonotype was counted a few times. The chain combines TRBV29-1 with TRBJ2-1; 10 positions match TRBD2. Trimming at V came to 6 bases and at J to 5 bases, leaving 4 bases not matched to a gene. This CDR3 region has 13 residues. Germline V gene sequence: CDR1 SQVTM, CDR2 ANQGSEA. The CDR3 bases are TGCAGCGTGGGGACTAGCGTAGACAATGAGCAGTTCTTC. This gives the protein CSVGTSVDNEQFF.

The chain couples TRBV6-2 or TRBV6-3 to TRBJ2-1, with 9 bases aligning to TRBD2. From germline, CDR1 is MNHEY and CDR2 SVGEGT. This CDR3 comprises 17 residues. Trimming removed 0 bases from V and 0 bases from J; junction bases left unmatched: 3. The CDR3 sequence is CASSYSTSGSSYNEQFF. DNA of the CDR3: TGTGCCAGCAGTTACTCGACTAGCGGTTCCTCCTACAATGAGCAGTTCTTC.

CDR3 sequence: CAISARAVVGSYEQYF. The CDR3 nucleotides are TGTGCCATCAGTGCCCGAGCAGTAGTCGGCTCCTACGAGCAGTACTTC. The chain recombines TRBV10-3 with TRBJ2-7, with no clear D. In germline, CDR1 is ENHRY, CDR2 SYGVKD. The CDR3 has 16 residues. Trimming removed 4 bases from V and 0 bases from J, with 16 bases in between.

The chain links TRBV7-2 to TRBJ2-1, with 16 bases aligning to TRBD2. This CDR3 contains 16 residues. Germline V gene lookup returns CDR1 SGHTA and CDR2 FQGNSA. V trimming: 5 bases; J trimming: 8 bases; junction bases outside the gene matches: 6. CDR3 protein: CASSDPGLAGGHEQFF. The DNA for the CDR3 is TGTGCCAGCAGCGATCCGGGACTAGCGGGAGGGCATGAGCAGTTCTTC.

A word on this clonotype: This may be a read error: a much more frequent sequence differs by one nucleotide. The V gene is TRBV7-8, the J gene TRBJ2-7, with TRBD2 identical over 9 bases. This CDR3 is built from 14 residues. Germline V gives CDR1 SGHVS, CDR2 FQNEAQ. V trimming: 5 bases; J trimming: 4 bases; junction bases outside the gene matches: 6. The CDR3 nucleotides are TGTGCCAGCAGCAGGCCCGCGGGAGGGTACGAGCAGTACTTC. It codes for CASSRPAGGYEQYF.

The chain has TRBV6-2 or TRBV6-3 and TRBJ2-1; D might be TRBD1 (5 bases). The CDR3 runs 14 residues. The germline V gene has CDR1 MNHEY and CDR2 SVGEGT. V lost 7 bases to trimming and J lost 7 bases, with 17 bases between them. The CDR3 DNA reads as TGTGCCAGCAATCCAATACAGGAGATGAATGAGCAGTTCTTC. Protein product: CASNPIQEMNEQFF.

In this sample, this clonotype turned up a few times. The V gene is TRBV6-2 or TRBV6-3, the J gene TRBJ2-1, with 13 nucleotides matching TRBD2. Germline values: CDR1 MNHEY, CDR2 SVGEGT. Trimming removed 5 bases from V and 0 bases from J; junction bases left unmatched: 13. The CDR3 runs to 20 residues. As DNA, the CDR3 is TGTGCCAGCAGTCCCGGGACTAGCGGGACTAGAACGGGCTCCTACAATGAGCAGTTCTTC. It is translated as CASSPGTSGTRTGSYNEQFF.

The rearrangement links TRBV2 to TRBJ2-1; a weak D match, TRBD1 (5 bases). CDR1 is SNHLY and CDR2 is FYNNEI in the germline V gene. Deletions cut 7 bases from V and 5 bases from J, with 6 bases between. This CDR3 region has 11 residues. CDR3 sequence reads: CASTGHNEQFF. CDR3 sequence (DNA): TGTGCCAGCACAGGGCACAATGAGCAGTTCTTC.

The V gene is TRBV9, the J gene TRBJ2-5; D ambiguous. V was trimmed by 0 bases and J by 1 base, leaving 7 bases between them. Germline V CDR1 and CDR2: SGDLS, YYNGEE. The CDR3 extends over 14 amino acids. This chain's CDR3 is CASSVEPSQETQYF. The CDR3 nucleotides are TGTGCCAGCAGCGTAGAGCCTAGCCAAGAGACCCAGTACTTC.

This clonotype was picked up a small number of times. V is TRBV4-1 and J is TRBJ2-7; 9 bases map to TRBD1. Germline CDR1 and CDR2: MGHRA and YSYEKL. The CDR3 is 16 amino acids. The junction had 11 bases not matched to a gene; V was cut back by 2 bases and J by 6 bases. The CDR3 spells CASSQLNRGLGREQYF. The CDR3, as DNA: TGCGCCAGCAGCCAACTAAACAGGGGGCTGGGGCGCGAGCAGTACTTC.

This CDR3 is CASSSGTTLPYEQYF. The CDR3 DNA follows: TGTGCCAGCAGCTCCGGGACGACGCTTCCCTACGAGCAGTACTTC. The chain uses TRBV7-2 and TRBJ2-7; D tentatively reads TRBD1 or TRBD2 (5 bases each). V was clipped by 4 bases and J by 2 bases, with 15 bases between them. Germline V gene lookup returns CDR1 SGHTA and CDR2 FQGNSA. The CDR3 totals 15 residues.

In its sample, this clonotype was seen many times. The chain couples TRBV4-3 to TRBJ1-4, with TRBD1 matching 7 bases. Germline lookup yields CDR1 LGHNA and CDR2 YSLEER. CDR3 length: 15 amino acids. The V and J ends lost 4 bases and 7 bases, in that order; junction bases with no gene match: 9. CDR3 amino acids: CASSRGEGGGEKLFF. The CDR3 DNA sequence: TGCGCCAGCAGCCGAGGAGAAGGGGGCGGTGAAAAACTGTTTTTT.

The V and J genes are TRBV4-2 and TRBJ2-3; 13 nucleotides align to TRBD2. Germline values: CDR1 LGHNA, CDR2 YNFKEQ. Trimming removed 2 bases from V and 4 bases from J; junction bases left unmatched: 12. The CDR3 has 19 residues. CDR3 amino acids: CASSQTVTSGGAGADTQYF. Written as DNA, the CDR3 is TGTGCCAGCAGCCAAACCGTCACTAGCGGGGGGGCCGGGGCAGATACGCAGTATTTT.

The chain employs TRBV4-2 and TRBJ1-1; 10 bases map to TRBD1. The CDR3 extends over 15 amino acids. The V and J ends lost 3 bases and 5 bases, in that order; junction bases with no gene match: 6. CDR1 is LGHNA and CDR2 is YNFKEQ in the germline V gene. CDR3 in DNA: TGTGCCAGCAGCCACGTGACAGGGGGCTCGACTGAAGCTTTCTTT. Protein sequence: CASSHVTGGSTEAFF.

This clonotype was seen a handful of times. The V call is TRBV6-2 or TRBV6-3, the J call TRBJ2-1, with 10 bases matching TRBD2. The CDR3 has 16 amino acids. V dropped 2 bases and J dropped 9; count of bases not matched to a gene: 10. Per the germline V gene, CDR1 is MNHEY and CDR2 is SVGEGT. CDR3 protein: CASSYGGAGGRVEQFF. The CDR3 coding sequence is TGTGCCAGCAGTTACGGTGGAGCGGGGGGGCGGGTTGAGCAGTTCTTC.

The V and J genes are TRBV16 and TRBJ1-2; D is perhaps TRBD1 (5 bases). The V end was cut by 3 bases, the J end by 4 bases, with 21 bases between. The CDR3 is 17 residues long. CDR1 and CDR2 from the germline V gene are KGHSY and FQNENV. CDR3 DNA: TGTGCCAGCAGCCATCGGGCCTTGGGGCAGGGCCTCTATGGCTACACCTTC. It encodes CASSHRALGQGLYGYTF.

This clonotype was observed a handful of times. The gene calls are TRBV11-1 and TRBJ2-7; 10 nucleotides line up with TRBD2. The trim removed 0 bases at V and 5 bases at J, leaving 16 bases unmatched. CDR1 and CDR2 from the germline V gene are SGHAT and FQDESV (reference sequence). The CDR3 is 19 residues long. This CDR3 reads CASSLAHRLGTSALDEQYF. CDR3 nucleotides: TGTGCCAGCAGCTTAGCTCATAGGCTCGGGACTAGCGCTTTGGACGAGCAGTACTTC.